This is a list of T cell receptor beta chains from one sample in a study of cytomegalovirus exposure and HLA in healthy donors. Sequencing used immunoSEQ multiplex PCR; TCRdb keeps in-frame clones, though not all of them. Of 150,000 to 160,000 clones listed, roughly 80% are singletons. The sample taken for sequencing was PBMCs. Receptors originate from a man aged 25-45 years in good health and CMV-seropositive. Each CDR3 is given without its conserved first and last residue. The order of the fields is V gene, CDR3 protein.

>TRBV6-6
ASSTGTGYRKPQH
>TRBV13
ASSEGPRGREETQY
>TRBV7-6
ASSMGTSGWSSYEQY
>TRBV6-5
ASSYSTGLKGYEQY
>TRBV5-1
ASSSQGYSGNTIY
>TRBV5-1
ASSLGASNYGYT
>TRBV7-3
ASSPGRGNTEAF
>TRBV7-7
ASSFIAGAGNTIY
>TRBV5-1
ASSFGAGRAGELF
>TRBV5-1
ASSEGANEQF
>TRBV15
ATSLGTEFNMNTEAF
>TRBV5-1
ASSLASSGSPQQY
>TRBV7-2
ASSRGKSETQY
>TRBV29-1
SVEGGDFYEQY
>TRBV7-2
ASSWAGDNPLNYGYT
>TRBV5-1
ASRVAGSTTGELF
>TRBV9
ASSAGLAEYNEQF
>TRBV27
ASSPQRGGRNEQF
>TRBV18
ASSPSTGRTNTEAF
>TRBV5-1
ASSLLGLATGRETQY
>TRBV5-1
ASTPGTDHNSPLH
>TRBV13
ASSLGDRDLYGYT
>TRBV9
ASSWSPGDTQY
>TRBV27
ASRPGGGRETQY
>TRBV11-2
ASSSSGGPTEAF
>TRBV7-8
ASSLDRESYEQY
>TRBV7-9
ASSSLYGETQY
>TRBV7-9
ASSPGLADTGELF
>TRBV7-2
ASSPTSTFLWDTQY
>TRBV29-1
SVETGTGGSEQY
>TRBV5-6
ASSSLAGDQETQY
>TRBV30
AWVPGNTEAF
>TRBV25-1
ASSPITRPGELF
>TRBV5-6
ASSLRLAGGWDEQF
>TRBV5-4
ASSLGQYEAF
>TRBV5-1
ASRLTADTGELF
>TRBV15
ATSTRDRGDNEQF
>TRBV2
ASSDLDFSTDTQY
>TRBV10-3
AISERDTNQPQH
>TRBV18
ASSPLGAPYYGYT
>TRBV13
ASFPPGANTEAF
>TRBV4-3
ASSQESGVWNEQF
>TRBV13
ASSTTTGPTNTGELF
>TRBV28
ASSENGGSGNTIY
>TRBV4-1
ASSQVDLGQSSYNEQF
>TRBV5-6
ASSLEQAGSPLH
>TRBV7-2
ASSLGQTQETQY
>TRBV6-1
ASRSHPYTGELF
>TRBV18
ASSRQGEANQPQH